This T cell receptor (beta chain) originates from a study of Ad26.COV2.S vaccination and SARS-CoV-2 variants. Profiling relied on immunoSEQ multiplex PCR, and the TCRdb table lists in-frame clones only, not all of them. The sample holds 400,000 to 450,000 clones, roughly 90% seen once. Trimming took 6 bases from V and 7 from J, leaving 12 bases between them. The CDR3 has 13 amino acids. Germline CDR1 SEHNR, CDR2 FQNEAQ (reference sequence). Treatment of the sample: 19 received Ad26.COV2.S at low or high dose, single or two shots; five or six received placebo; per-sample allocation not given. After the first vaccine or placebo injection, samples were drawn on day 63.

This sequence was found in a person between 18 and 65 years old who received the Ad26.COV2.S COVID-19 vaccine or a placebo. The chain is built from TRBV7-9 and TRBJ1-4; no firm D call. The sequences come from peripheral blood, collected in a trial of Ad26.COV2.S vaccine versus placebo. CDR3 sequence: CASRGRVPEKLFF. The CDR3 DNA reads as TGTGCCAGCAGAGGCAGAGTACCTGAAAAACTGTTTTTT.